The 27 T cell receptor beta chains reported below all come from one sample, sequenced in a study of blood T cells in healthy people across ages. Primers used in a second PCR of roughly 6 to 12 cycles were a sample-barcoded 5' primer and a J-beta primer mix. MiXCR, applied by TCRdb to the 5' RACE reads, yields one record per CDR3 protein. The sample holds about 1.4 million distinct CDR3 sequences; approximately 59% are singletons and the top ten take 6.7%. Sample: blood. These receptors came from a man between 18 and 35 years old in good health.

The rearrangement joins TRBV5-5 to TRBJ2-7, with D possibly TRBD2 on 6 matching bases. The CDR3 has 15 residues. Germline loops: CDR1 SGHKS, CDR2 YYEKEE (reference sequence). V gave up 6 bases and J gave up 3 bases, with 19 bases separating them. CDR3 protein: CASTLAGWKNYEQYF. For the CDR3, the DNA is TGTGCCAGCACCCTGGCGGGGTGGAAGAACTACGAGCAGTACTTC.

The chain links TRBV21-1 to TRBJ1-5; the table assigns TRBD1, which was not confirmed against the DNA. TRBV21-1 represents a pseudogene. The CDR3 length is 21 residues. CDR3 region: CASSKYLLREICYSSNQPQHF. Written as DNA, the CDR3 is TGTGCCAGCAGCAAATACCTGCTCAGGGAAATATGTTATTCTAGCAATCAGCCCCAGCATTTT.

This clonotype was seen a few times. V usage is TRBV13 and J usage is TRBJ2-4; D gene unclear. The tail of the sequence fits TRBJ2-5 better, so the J call may be wrong. The CDR3 spans 13 residues. Germline loops: CDR1 PRHDT, CDR2 FYEKMQ (reference sequence). The CDR3 sequence: CASTLGRRETQYF. CDR3 bases: TGTGCCAGCACGTTAGGAAGGCGAGAGACCCAGTACTTC.

This chain connects TRBV4-3 to TRBJ2-1; 9 nucleotides match TRBD1. The J call is doubtful: the DNA matches TRBJ2-7 better. Germline CDR1 LGHNA, CDR2 YSLEER. The CDR3 extends over 15 amino acids. This chain's CDR3 is CASSPGTGTYNEQYF. Written as DNA, the CDR3 is TGCGCCAGCAGCCCAGGGACAGGGACCTACAATGAGCAGTACTTC.

J is TRBJ2-5 and V is TRBV2; a possible D gene is TRBD2 (5 bases). Between the trimmed V and J ends, which lost 7 bases and 1 base, there was a span of 10 bases. CDR3 length: 13 amino acids. Looked up from germline, CDR1 is SNHLY and CDR2 is FYNNEI. The CDR3 region is CASMAGSQETQYF. The CDR3 DNA sequence: TGTGCCAGCATGGCGGGCAGCCAAGAGACCCAGTACTTC.

This chain links TRBV10-3 with TRBJ1-5; tentatively, D is TRBD1 (5 bases). Germline V gene sequence: CDR1 ENHRY, CDR2 SYGVKD. V was shortened by 4 bases and J by 3 bases, with 7 bases between the two germline ends. This CDR3 spans 13 amino acids. The CDR3 here is CAISAGLNQPQHF. In DNA form, the CDR3 reads TGTGCCATCAGTGCAGGGCTCAATCAGCCCCAGCATTTT.

This clonotype was seen a few times. This chain links TRBV29-1 with TRBJ1-2; TRBD1 matches at 7 bases. V gave up 6 bases and J gave up 4 bases; unmatched junction bases: 8. The CDR3 contains 13 residues. Germline-derived CDR1 and CDR2 are SQVTM and ANQGSEA. The CDR3 reads CSVSERDSYGYTF. The CDR3 DNA is TGCAGCGTCAGCGAACGGGACAGCTATGGCTACACCTTC.

This clonotype was seen more than once but under ten times. The chain uses TRBV20-1 and TRBJ2-5; 7 nucleotides align to TRBD2. The ends lost 5 bases at V and 3 bases at J; junction bases unmatched: 12. The CDR3 runs 15 residues. Germline V lookup: CDR1 DFQATT, CDR2 SNEGSKA (reference sequence). The CDR3, as DNA: TGCAGTGCTCGCCTCCTAGCGGTCTCCGAAGAGACCCAGTACTTC. Its translation is CSARLLAVSEETQYF.

This chain links TRBV28 with TRBJ2-5; TRBD2 matches 7 bases. Gene TRBJ2-7 matches the end of the DNA better, so the J call may be wrong. The CDR3 consists of 15 residues. CDR1 and CDR2 from the germline V gene are MDHEN and SYDVKM. In DNA, the CDR3 is TGTGCCAGCATCCAATCTGACCTGGGGGGGAACGAGCAGTACTTC. As protein: CASIQSDLGGNEQYF.

This chain uses TRBV28 with TRBJ2-5, with D maybe TRBD1 (7 bases). V dropped 3 bases and J dropped 1 base, with 12 bases sitting between them. The CDR3 has 15 residues. Germline loops: CDR1 MDHEN, CDR2 SYDVKM. The CDR3, as DNA: TGTGCCAGCAGTTTGGAGGGGGCAGGCCAAGAGACCCAGTACTTC. The encoded protein is CASSLEGAGQETQYF. The entire variable domain, with the rest obtained from reference TRBV28 and TRBJ2-5, is as follows: DVKVTQSSRYLVKRTGEKVFLECVQDMDHENMFWYRQDPGLGLRLIYFSYDVKMKEKGDIPEGYSVSREKKERFSLILESASTNQTSMYLCASSLEGAGQETQYFGPGTRLLVL.

The chain carries TRBV25-1 and TRBJ2-5; 8 bases align to TRBD2. CDR1 MGHDK and CDR2 SYGVNS come from the germline V gene. The V gene end was trimmed by 1 base and the J gene end by 4 bases; junction bases not matched to a gene: 5. CDR3 length: 15 amino acids. CDR3 amino acids: CASSESGLGAETQYF. The DNA of the CDR3 is TGTGCCAGCAGTGAATCGGGACTAGGGGCAGAGACCCAGTACTTC.

J is TRBJ2-3 and V is TRBV7-2; D may be TRBD1 or TRBD2 (5 bases each). The V and J ends lost 5 bases and 8 bases respectively, with 14 bases between them. The CDR3 length is 13 residues. Germline CDR1 and CDR2: SGHTA and FQGNSA. CDR3 DNA sequence: TGTGCCAGCAGCCGCTCCCCAGGGAGTACGCAGTATTTT. The encoded protein is CASSRSPGSTQYF.

This chain uses TRBV20-1 with TRBJ2-7; 7 bases agree with TRBD1. Per the germline V gene, CDR1 is DFQATT and CDR2 is SNEGSKA (reference sequence). The junction had 8 bases not matched to a gene; V was cut back by 5 bases and J by 4 bases. This CDR3 region has 13 residues. The CDR3 DNA is TGCAGTGCTGGGGACAGAGTGGTTTACGAGCAGTACTTC. It translates to CSAGDRVVYEQYF.

This clonotype was counted only a few times. V is TRBV29-1 and J is TRBJ2-5; D possibly corresponds to TRBD1 (5 bases). The CDR3 runs 14 residues. Per germline, CDR1 SQVTM and CDR2 ANQGSEA. V lost 0 bases, J lost 5 bases, and 13 bases lay in between. The CDR3 sequence: CSVEDLRGSETQYF. The CDR3 nucleotides read TGCAGCGTTGAAGATCTTAGGGGAAGCGAGACCCAGTACTTC.

The chain combines TRBV3-1 with TRBJ2-4; the D call may be TRBD1 or TRBD2 (5 bases each). Trimming shortened V by 1 base and J by 6 bases, and 10 bases separated the two germline ends. Germline V gene data show CDR1 as LGHDT and CDR2 as YNNKEL (reference sequence). This CDR3 spans 14 amino acids. The CDR3 is CASSQGRDVNIQYF. In DNA form, the CDR3 reads TGTGCCAGCAGCCAAGGCCGGGACGTAAACATTCAGTACTTC.

On this clonotype itself: This could be a read error, since a much larger clone is one nucleotide away. The gene calls are TRBV7-9 and TRBJ2-5; D ambiguous. The DNA end is a closer match to TRBJ2-7, so the J assignment may be wrong. The CDR3 consists of 14 residues. Germline V gene data show CDR1 as SEHNR and CDR2 as FQNEAQ (reference sequence). This CDR3 is CASSSALSYYEQYF. The DNA of the CDR3 is TGTGCCAGCAGCTCAGCCCTAAGTTACTACGAGCAGTACTTC.

The chain is built from TRBV6-6 and TRBJ1-6, with D uncertain. The CDR3 length is 17 residues. Germline lookup yields CDR1 MNHNY and CDR2 SVGAGI (reference sequence). Deletions cut 0 bases from V and 0 bases from J, with 9 bases between. The CDR3 is CASSYSQGSSYNSPLHF. The CDR3 coding sequence is TGTGCCAGCAGTTACTCGCAAGGAAGCTCCTATAATTCACCCCTCCACTTT.

The chain recombines TRBV4-3 with TRBJ1-2; 8 positions match TRBD1. The V gene's germline CDR1 is LGHNA and CDR2 YSLEER. The junction had 4 bases not matched to a gene; V was cut back by 0 bases and J by 4 bases. The CDR3 covers 15 residues. CDR3 region: CASSQEVDRGYGYTF. CDR3 nucleotides: TGCGCCAGCAGCCAAGAGGTTGACAGGGGCTATGGCTACACCTTC.

This clonotype was observed a few times. The chain is built from TRBV29-1 and TRBJ2-3, with D possibly TRBD2 on 5 matching bases. CDR1 SQVTM and CDR2 ANQGSEA come from the germline V gene. The CDR3 contains 14 residues. The V end lost 3 bases, the J end lost 3 bases, and 13 bases lay between the germline ends. Here the CDR3 DNA reads TGCAGCGTTGATCGGGCGGAGGCTACAGATACGCAGTATTTT. Amino acid sequence: CSVDRAEATDTQYF.

The chain uses TRBV4-1 and TRBJ2-7; TRBD1 agrees at 7 bases. The CDR3 is 14 residues long. Looked up from germline, CDR1 is MGHRA and CDR2 is YSYEKL. J lost 3 bases, V lost 4 bases, and 6 bases had no gene match. CDR3 sequence reads: CASSRPGQNYEQYF. The DNA for the CDR3 is TGCGCCAGCAGCCGCCCGGGACAGAACTACGAGCAGTACTTC.

This clonotype was counted only a few times. The rearrangement links TRBV10-3 to TRBJ2-2; D gene uncertain. Trimming shortened V by 3 bases and J by 2 bases, and 4 bases separated the two germline ends. The CDR3 is made up of 13 amino acids. Germline lookup yields CDR1 ENHRY and CDR2 SYGVKD. CDR3 bases: TGTGCCATCAGTGATATAAACACCGGGGAGCTGTTTTTT. Its translation: CAISDINTGELFF.

This chain links TRBV5-1 with TRBJ1-2; 9 bases map to TRBD1. The ends lost 5 bases at V and 13 bases at J; junction bases unmatched: 15. The CDR3 spans 14 residues. Germline V CDR1 and CDR2: SGHRS, YFSETQ. Written as DNA, the CDR3 is TGCGCCAGCAGTTTCCGGGACAGGGTTTATGGCCGCACCTTC. Translating it yields CASSFRDRVYGRTF.

Worth noting for this clonotype: The junction shows a germline mismatch at one end, possibly a read error. CDR3 sequence reads: CSAGDSGWGADTQYF. CDR3 DNA: TGCAGTGCTGGAGACTCGGGATGGGGGGCAGATACGCAGTATTTT. The chain is built from TRBV20-1 and TRBJ2-3, with D perhaps matching TRBD2 (6 bases). The CDR3 sequence is 15 residues long. Germline values: CDR1 DFQATT, CDR2 SNEGSKA (reference sequence).

This clonotype was found a few times. This chain connects TRBV27 to TRBJ2-3; D might be TRBD1 (5 bases). The CDR3 runs to 17 residues. Per germline, CDR1 MNHEY and CDR2 SMNVEV (reference sequence). Trimming shortened V by 2 bases and J by 0 bases, and 15 bases separated the two germline ends. The CDR3 protein is CASSLGEGESSTDTQYF. The CDR3 nucleotides are TGTGCCAGCAGTTTAGGGGAAGGGGAATCTAGCACAGATACGCAGTATTTT.

This clonotype is a singleton in its sample. The chain is built from TRBV2 and TRBJ2-7; D remains unclear. Germline assignment: CDR1 SNHLY and CDR2 FYNNEI. V was clipped by 8 bases and J by 2 bases, with 7 bases between them. CDR3 length: 11 residues. Here the CDR3 reads CASLSTYEQYF. DNA for the CDR3: TGTGCCAGCTTGTCCACCTACGAGCAGTACTTC.

This clonotype was seen a few times. This CDR3 reads CASSPQARFTGELFF. The CDR3 DNA is TGCGCCAGCAGCCCCCAGGCAAGGTTCACCGGGGAGCTGTTTTTT. The rearrangement joins TRBV4-3 to TRBJ2-2; no clear D. V shed 4 bases and J shed 4 bases, with 13 bases lying between them. The CDR3 is 15 amino acids. CDR1 LGHNA and CDR2 YSLEER come from the germline V gene.

The chain couples TRBV28 to TRBJ2-7; D tentatively reads TRBD1 or TRBD2 (6 bases each). The CDR3 length is 16 residues. Germline CDR1 MDHEN, CDR2 SYDVKM. With 4 bases removed from V and 3 bases from J, the gap between germline ends came to 19 bases. CDR3 nucleotide sequence: TGTGCCAGCAGTTCTTCCCTGACAGGAGGGTACTACGAGCAGTACTTC. Translated: CASSSSLTGGYYEQYF.